One sample yielded the 27 T cell receptor beta chains listed below, sequenced in a study of shared clonotypes between healthy human individuals. Profiled with immunoSEQ multiplex PCR; TCRdb holds only in-frame clones, not every one. The sample consists of about 710,000 clones, around 73% of them appearing once. Sample: memory CD4+ T cells sorted from blood. Specified subset: CD45RA-negative fraction. The receptors were gathered from a woman aged 25 to 39 in good health.

This chain uses TRBV6-6 with TRBJ2-3; possible D gene TRBD2, 5 bases. Per the germline V gene, CDR1 is MNHNY and CDR2 is SVGAGI (reference sequence). This CDR3 spans 13 amino acids. With 8 bases removed from V and 0 bases from J, the gap between germline ends came to 9 bases. DNA of the CDR3: TGTGCCAGCGAGGGCACTAGCACAGATACGCAGTATTTT. Residues: CASEGTSTDTQYF.

About this clone: Given a far larger clone just one base away, this is likely a sequencing read error. Other DNA variants within this sample encode the same CDR3. The DNA of the CDR3 is TGTGCCAGCAGCTTGATAGGAGCTAGCAATCAGCCCCAGCATTTT. It yields the protein CASSLIGASNQPQHF. This chain links TRBV28 with TRBJ1-5; no definite D call. The CDR3 contains 15 residues. Germline V gives CDR1 MDHEN, CDR2 SYDVKM. V was pared by 6 bases and J by 0 bases, with 12 bases between.

The rearrangement joins TRBV2 to TRBJ1-2, with a possible D match to TRBD1 (5 bases). Per germline, CDR1 SNHLY and CDR2 FYNNEI. Between the trimmed V and J ends, which lost 2 bases and 7 bases, there was a span of 11 bases. The CDR3 runs to 13 residues. CDR3 coding DNA: TGTGCCAGCAGTGAAAGGACAACAAGTGGCTACACCTTC. It translates to CASSERTTSGYTF. Full variable domain (rest looked up from reference TRBV2 and TRBJ1-2): EPEVTQTPSHQVTQMGQEVILRCVPISNHLYFYWYRQILGQKVEFLVSFYNNEISEKSEIFDDQFSVERPDGSNFTLKIRSTKLEDSAMYFCASSERTTSGYTFGSGTRLTVV.

The rearrangement links TRBV7-8 to TRBJ1-2, with 8 nucleotides matching TRBD1. Germline V lookup: CDR1 SGHVS, CDR2 FQNEAQ. This CDR3 has 16 amino acids. The J segment lost 5 bases and the V segment lost 5 bases, leaving 13 bases of the junction unmatched. The CDR3 region is CASSKTKDRVRYGYTF. CDR3 nucleotides: TGTGCCAGCAGCAAAACAAAGGACAGGGTGCGATATGGCTACACCTTC.

V and J are TRBV29-1 and TRBJ1-1; D remains ambiguous. The CDR3 totals 13 residues. V lost 6 bases to trimming and J lost 6 bases, with 17 bases between them. CDR1 and CDR2 (germline): SQVTM, ANQGSEA. The CDR3 spells CSVEINMSPEAFF. Here the CDR3 DNA reads TGCAGCGTCGAGATCAACATGTCGCCTGAAGCTTTCTTT.

Here the CDR3 DNA reads TGTGCCAGCAGCCCACAGGGGAATGTAGCTTTCTTT. Translation gives CASSPQGNVAFF. V gene TRBV11-2 combines with J gene TRBJ1-1, with 7 nucleotides matching TRBD1. Per the germline V gene, CDR1 is SGHAT and CDR2 is FQNNGV. The CDR3 consists of 12 residues. With V trimmed by 5 bases and J by 10 bases, 7 bases remained unmatched.

Here the CDR3 reads CASQETQYF. CDR3 in DNA: TGTGCCAGCCAGGAGACCCAGTACTTC. V gene TRBV28 combines with J gene TRBJ2-5; D is uncertain. The germline CDR1 and CDR2 sequences are MDHEN and SYDVKM. The V end was cut by 8 bases, the J end by 5 bases, with 3 bases between. The CDR3 is 9 amino acids.

V gene TRBV4-1 combines with J gene TRBJ2-3, with D perhaps matching TRBD1 or TRBD2 (5 bases each). V lost 1 base and J lost 4, with 12 bases in between. CDR3 size: 15 residues. Germline lookup yields CDR1 MGHRA and CDR2 YSYEKL. This CDR3 is CASSQVPGTPDTQYF. CDR3 DNA sequence: TGCGCCAGCAGCCAAGTACCAGGGACCCCAGATACGCAGTATTTT.

This chain uses TRBV28 with TRBJ1-3, with D tentatively TRBD1 (5 bases). V was trimmed by 9 bases and J by 2 bases, leaving 8 bases between them. This CDR3 has 12 amino acids. CDR1 and CDR2 from the germline V gene are MDHEN and SYDVKM. CDR3 bases: TGTGCCAGTTTCAGGGCTGGAAACACCATATATTTT. Its translation is CASFRAGNTIYF.

The chain combines TRBV29-1 with TRBJ1-1; D ambiguous. Germline CDR1 SQVTM, CDR2 ANQGSEA. V was pared by 2 bases and J by 4 bases, with 8 bases between. The CDR3 is 12 residues long. The chain's CDR3 is CSVERAFTEAFF. Here the CDR3 DNA reads TGCAGCGTTGAAAGGGCATTCACTGAAGCTTTCTTT.

The chain combines TRBV5-1 with TRBJ1-4, with a tentative D call TRBD1 (6 bases). The CDR3 loop spans 14 amino acids. Germline V gives CDR1 SGHRS, CDR2 YFSETQ. V was pared by 7 bases and J by 6 bases, with 16 bases between. CDR3 in amino acids: CASATGTTDEKLFF. In nucleotides, the CDR3 is TGCGCCAGCGCGACGGGGACAACGGATGAAAAACTGTTTTTT. The entire variable domain, with the rest obtained from reference TRBV5-1 and TRBJ1-4, is as follows: KAGVTQTPRYLIKTRGQQVTLSCSPISGHRSVSWYQQTPGQGLQFLFEYFSETQRNKGNFPGRFSGRQFSNSRSEMNVSTLELGDSALYLCASATGTTDEKLFFGSGTQLSVL.

CDR3 amino acids: CASSFGQTNTEAFF. The CDR3, as DNA: TGTGCCAGCAGCTTCGGACAGACGAACACTGAAGCTTTCTTT. The chain is built from TRBV7-9 and TRBJ1-1; possible D gene TRBD1, 6 bases. V lost 3 bases and J lost 1, with 9 bases in between. The germline V gene encodes CDR1 SEHNR and CDR2 FQNEAQ (reference sequence). This CDR3 spans 14 amino acids.

This clone was observed a handful of times. Other DNA variants within this sample encode the same CDR3. The V and J genes are TRBV5-1 and TRBJ2-7; D is perhaps TRBD1 (7 bases). V gave up 4 bases and J gave up 6 bases, with 17 bases separating them. Germline values: CDR1 SGHRS, CDR2 YFSETQ. This CDR3 has 14 residues. CDR3 nucleotide sequence: TGCGCCAGCAGCCCCGGGACAGAGGGAGGCGAGCAGTACTTC. Residues: CASSPGTEGGEQYF.

The genes are TRBV5-4 and TRBJ2-7, with TRBD2 matching 12 bases. CDR1 is SGHNT and CDR2 is YYREEE in the germline V gene (reference sequence). CDR3 size: 15 residues. V gave up 3 bases and J gave up 4 bases; unmatched junction bases: 5. The CDR3 is CASSSTSGSVYEQYF. The CDR3 DNA reads as TGTGCCAGCAGCTCGACTAGCGGGAGTGTTTACGAGCAGTACTTC.

This clone was seen a handful of times. The chain has TRBV5-1 and TRBJ2-1, with TRBD2 matching over 11 bases. Germline CDR1 SGHRS, CDR2 YFSETQ. The CDR3 contains 17 residues. Unmatched junction bases numbered 11, after V lost 2 bases and J lost 7 bases. CDR3 in amino acids: CASSFYFTSGSGNEQFF. The CDR3 nucleotides read TGCGCCAGCAGCTTTTACTTTACTAGCGGGAGTGGGAATGAGCAGTTCTTC.

The sample holds many counts of this clone. The V gene is TRBV19, the J gene TRBJ1-1, with D possibly being TRBD1 (6 bases). Germline values: CDR1 LNHDA, CDR2 SQIVND (reference sequence). There are 14 residues in the CDR3. With 6 bases removed from V and 5 bases from J, the gap between germline ends came to 16 bases. DNA of the CDR3: TGTGCCAGTAGCCTCAGGGGTACGGGGACTGAAGCTTTCTTT. It is translated as CASSLRGTGTEAFF.

The J gene is TRBJ1-2, the V gene TRBV28, with TRBD1 matching 8 bases. Germline V gene lookup returns CDR1 MDHEN and CDR2 SYDVKM. V lost 8 bases and J lost 4; bases outside the gene matches: 15. The CDR3 is made up of 16 amino acids. CDR3 residues: CASRSQGAVEGYGYTF. The CDR3 coding sequence is TGTGCCAGCCGTTCCCAGGGGGCTGTCGAGGGCTATGGCTACACCTTC.

The rearrangement joins TRBV19 to TRBJ2-7; 9 bases agree with TRBD2. V lost 5 bases, J lost 3 bases, and 8 bases stayed unmatched. This CDR3 contains 15 residues. Germline V gene lookup returns CDR1 LNHDA and CDR2 SQIVND (reference sequence). For the CDR3, the DNA is TGTGCCAGTAGTCCACCGGGACTAGCTCTCTACGAGCAGTACTTC. It translates to CASSPPGLALYEQYF.

This clone has ten or more counts. CDR3 sequence reads: CASVDSSGGTGELFF. The CDR3 nucleotides read TGCGCCTCCGTGGACTCCTCCGGAGGCACCGGGGAGCTGTTTTTT. The chain is built from TRBV5-1 and TRBJ2-2; TRBD2 might be the D (5 bases). The V gene lost 10 bases and the J gene lost 4 bases, with 20 bases spanning the gap. The CDR3 contains 15 residues. Germline values: CDR1 SGHRS, CDR2 YFSETQ. The entire variable domain, with the rest obtained from reference TRBV5-1 and TRBJ2-2, is as follows: KAGVTQTPRYLIKTRGQQVTLSCSPISGHRSVSWYQQTPGQGLQFLFEYFSETQRNKGNFPGRFSGRQFSNSRSEMNVSTLELGDSALYLCASVDSSGGTGELFFGEGSRLTVL.

V gene TRBV6-5 combines with J gene TRBJ2-1, with 9 positions matching TRBD2. The CDR3 sequence is 15 residues long. Germline assignment: CDR1 MNHEY and CDR2 SVGAGI. Germline trimming cut 2 bases from V and 7 bases from J; bases unmatched to any gene: 6. For the CDR3, the DNA is TGTGCCAGCAGTTACGGGGGTCTAGCGGGAAATGAGCAGTTCTTC. Protein: CASSYGGLAGNEQFF.

This clone was detected only a few times. Written as DNA, the CDR3 is TGCAGCGTTGAAGAATGGGACAGGGAGGAGACCCAGTACTTC. Translating it yields CSVEEWDREETQYF. V is TRBV29-1 and J is TRBJ2-5; 9 nucleotides match TRBD1. Looked up from germline, CDR1 is SQVTM and CDR2 is ANQGSEA. The CDR3 extends over 14 amino acids. The V segment lost 0 bases and the J segment 5 bases; nucleotides outside the gene matches: 4.

This clone was seen only once. The rearrangement joins TRBV28 to TRBJ2-7; D unresolved. The CDR3 totals 16 residues. Per germline, CDR1 MDHEN and CDR2 SYDVKM. V lost 6 bases, J lost 1 base, and 19 bases lay in between. The CDR3 loop reads CASSFLSRSMSYEQYF. The DNA of the CDR3 is TGTGCCAGCAGCTTTTTGTCCAGGTCAATGTCCTACGAGCAGTACTTC.

This clone was picked up a small number of times. The J gene is TRBJ2-2, the V gene TRBV10-3; D assignment may be TRBD1 or TRBD2 (5 bases each). Deletions cut 0 bases from V and 2 bases from J, with 7 bases between. Germline-derived CDR1 and CDR2 are ENHRY and SYGVKD. This CDR3 is built from 15 residues. CDR3 sequence reads: CAISESGDNTGELFF. CDR3 coding DNA: TGTGCCATCAGTGAGTCAGGGGACAACACCGGGGAGCTGTTTTTT.

This clone was detected a few times. One junction end disagrees with the germline gene, perhaps due to a read error. This sequence joins TRBV6-6 and TRBJ1-1; D gene uncertain. Germline V CDR1 and CDR2: MNHNY, SVGAGI (reference sequence). The length of the CDR3 is 14 residues. DNA for the CDR3: TGTGCCAGCAGCCCGTGGCCGGTGAACGCTGAAGCTTTCTTT. Encoded protein: CASSPWPVNAEAFF.

The rearrangement links TRBV6-6 to TRBJ2-7; tentative D call: TRBD1 (6 bases). Germline CDR1 MNHNY, CDR2 SVGAGI (reference sequence). CDR3 size: 15 residues. V lost 5 bases and J lost 2, with 16 bases in between. The CDR3 spells CASSDLGTITYEQYF. The CDR3 DNA reads TGTGCCAGCAGTGACCTAGGGACAATTACCTACGAGCAGTACTTC.

This clone was counted many times. This chain joins TRBV7-7 and TRBJ2-7; TRBD1 matches at 10 bases. Trimming cost V 8 bases and J 6 bases; bases outside gene matches: 7. Germline V gene lookup returns CDR1 SSHAT and CDR2 FNYEAQ (reference sequence). This CDR3 is built from 13 residues. For the CDR3, the DNA is TGTGCCAGCGGACCGGGACAGGGGCGCGAGCAGTACTTC. Its protein product is CASGPGQGREQYF. Full variable domain (outside the CDR3, taken from reference TRBV7-7 and TRBJ2-7): GAGVSQSPRYKVTKRGQDVTLRCDPISSHATLYWYQQALGQGPEFLTYFNYEAQPDKSGLPSDRFSAERPEGSISTLTIQRTEQRDSAMYRCASGPGQGREQYFGPGTRLTVT.

V usage is TRBV27 and J usage is TRBJ2-2, with 9 positions matching TRBD1. CDR3 length equals 16 residues. The trim removed 6 bases at V and 4 bases at J, leaving 9 bases unmatched. In germline, CDR1 is MNHEY, CDR2 SMNVEV (reference sequence). Written as DNA, the CDR3 is TGTGCCAGCAGGGACGGGACAGGGTCGGCCACCGGGGAGCTGTTTTTT. Its translation: CASRDGTGSATGELFF.